These 14 T cell receptor beta chains were all obtained from the same sample, sequenced in a study of T-cell memory formation after mild COVID-19. TCRdb itself ran the 5' RACE reads through MiXCR, one entry per CDR3 protein. Among approximately 500,000 distinct CDR3 sequences listed, around 27% were seen once. Sequencing used PBMCs or a T cell subset sorted from them (not recorded which). These TCRs come from an adult woman who had mild COVID-19 (a few samples of this study predate the infection). Cell type and time point are not known.

The table lists this clonotype with a few counts. V and J are TRBV4-1 and TRBJ2-3; D uncertain. CDR1 and CDR2 from the germline V gene are MGHRA and YSYEKL. CDR3 size: 12 residues. Trimming cost V 4 bases and J 7 bases, with 9 bases left between them. The DNA of the CDR3 is TGCGCCAGCAGCCGGCTTGGGTATACGCAGTATTTT. It specifies CASSRLGYTQYF.

J is TRBJ2-5 and V is TRBV24-1; 9 bases align to TRBD2. CDR3 size: 16 residues. With 1 base clipped from V and 1 base from J, the junction kept 3 bases outside the gene matches. Germline-derived CDR1 and CDR2 are KGHDR and SFDVKD. As DNA, the CDR3 is TGTGCCACCAGTGATTTTTCGCGGGAGGGCCAAGAGACCCAGTACTTC. It specifies CATSDFSREGQETQYF.

The chain recombines TRBV5-6 with TRBJ1-1; D possibly corresponds to TRBD1 (6 bases). This CDR3 contains 16 residues. V lost 4 bases to trimming and J lost 1 base, with 17 bases between them. Per the germline V gene, CDR1 is SGHDT and CDR2 is YYEEEE. CDR3 bases: TGTGCCAGCAGCACAAGGCGGGGACACAGGAACACTGAAGCTTTCTTT. It yields the protein CASSTRRGHRNTEAFF.

The chain uses TRBV20-1 and TRBJ2-7; D is ambiguous. Trimming cost V 0 bases and J 3 bases, with 12 bases left between them. There are 14 residues in the CDR3. Per germline, CDR1 DFQATT and CDR2 SNEGSKA (reference sequence). The CDR3 coding sequence is TGCAGTGCTAGAGATCCGGCTATCGACTACGAGCAGTACTTC. It codes for CSARDPAIDYEQYF.

The chain couples TRBV7-6 to TRBJ2-5; TRBD1 matches 8 bases. Per the germline V gene, CDR1 is SGHVS and CDR2 is FNYEAQ. The CDR3 is 16 residues long. J lost 4 bases, V lost 4 bases, and 11 bases had no gene match. CDR3: CASSSTDRGRGETQYF. In nucleotides, the CDR3 is TGTGCCAGCAGCTCGACAGACAGGGGAAGAGGAGAGACCCAGTACTTC.

This clonotype was seen only once. The J gene is TRBJ1-1, the V gene TRBV15, with a tentative D call TRBD1 (6 bases). Germline CDR1 reads LNHNV; CDR2 reads YYDKDF (reference sequence). Trimming stripped 5 bases from V and 1 base from J, with 11 bases between. The length of the CDR3 is 14 residues. The CDR3 is CATSLHRANTEAFF. The CDR3 DNA follows: TGTGCCACCAGCTTACACAGGGCGAACACTGAAGCTTTCTTT.

The CDR3 region is CATSSILYGQGPKRGNQPQHF. The CDR3 DNA sequence: TGTGCCACCAGCAGCATTCTTTACGGACAGGGTCCTAAGAGAGGCAATCAGCCCCAGCATTTT. The V call is TRBV15, the J call TRBJ1-5, with TRBD1 matching over 8 bases. Germline values: CDR1 LNHNV, CDR2 YYDKDF (reference sequence). The CDR3 totals 21 residues. Unmatched junction bases numbered 21, after V lost 3 bases and J lost 2 bases.

The DNA of the CDR3 is TGCAGTGCGCAAGGAGCGGGGGATCAGCCCCAGCATTTT. Its protein product is CSAQGAGDQPQHF. The rearrangement links TRBV20-1 to TRBJ1-5, with D perhaps TRBD1 (5 bases). Germline V gene lookup returns CDR1 DFQATT and CDR2 SNEGSKA (reference sequence). Trimming pared 6 bases from V and 5 bases from J, leaving 14 bases between. This CDR3 spans 13 amino acids.

This clonotype was recorded many times. This sequence joins TRBV20-1 and TRBJ2-1, with TRBD2 identical over 13 bases. Germline CDR1 is DFQATT and CDR2 is SNEGSKA (reference sequence). V was clipped by 0 bases and J by 2 bases; unmatched bases: 1. The CDR3 consists of 16 residues. The CDR3 region is CSAREGLAGPYNEQFF. The DNA of the CDR3 is TGCAGTGCTAGAGAGGGACTAGCGGGGCCCTACAATGAGCAGTTCTTC.

This clonotype was seen a few times. The chain has TRBV5-5 and TRBJ1-5; D is ambiguous. The V gene's germline CDR1 is SGHKS and CDR2 YYEKEE (reference sequence). The CDR3 is 15 residues long. With 0 bases removed from V and 5 bases from J, the gap between germline ends came to 12 bases. For the CDR3, the DNA is TGTGCCAGCAGCTTGGAGGTTTCGGGGTATCAGCCCCAGCATTTT. This sequence encodes CASSLEVSGYQPQHF. The full variable domain, rest sourced from reference TRBV5-5 and TRBJ1-5, is DAGVTQSPTHLIKTRGQQVTLRCSPISGHKSVSWYQQVLGQGPQFIFQYYEKEERGRGNFPDRFSARQFPNYSSELNVNALLLGDSALYLCASSLEVSGYQPQHFGDGTRLSIL.

The V gene is TRBV7-3, the J gene TRBJ2-1, with TRBD1 as a possible D gene (6 bases). Germline V gene sequence: CDR1 SGHTA, CDR2 FQGTGA. The V end was cut by 8 bases, the J end by 2 bases, with 10 bases between. The CDR3 is 13 amino acids. The CDR3 protein is CASSRQAYNEQFF. DNA of the CDR3: TGTGCCAGCTCGAGACAGGCCTACAATGAGCAGTTCTTC.

V and J are TRBV29-1 and TRBJ2-7; TRBD1 might be the D (5 bases). The CDR3 covers 13 residues. Per the germline V gene, CDR1 is SQVTM and CDR2 is ANQGSEA. Trimming took 1 base from V and 6 from J, leaving 13 bases between them. The CDR3 region has the DNA TGCAGCGTTGAAGGCCAGGGTACCCGCGAGCAGTACTTC. It encodes CSVEGQGTREQYF.

This clonotype turned up a few times. The V gene is TRBV24-1, the J gene TRBJ2-7; D is undetermined. Trimming pared 7 bases from V and 3 bases from J, leaving 15 bases between. Germline-derived CDR1 and CDR2 are KGHDR and SFDVKD. This CDR3 is 14 amino acids long. The CDR3 nucleotides read TGTGCCACCAGGCCTGGTCCTCAATTCTACGAGCAGTACTTC. Residues: CATRPGPQFYEQYF.

V and J are TRBV6-5 and TRBJ2-1; TRBD2 matches 15 bases. The CDR3 contains 16 residues. Germline V gene lookup returns CDR1 MNHEY and CDR2 SVGAGI. Trimming at V came to 6 bases and at J to 8 bases, leaving 8 bases not matched to a gene. CDR3: CASRDGLAGGQDEQFF. In DNA, the CDR3 is TGTGCCAGCAGGGATGGACTAGCGGGGGGGCAGGATGAGCAGTTCTTC.